This TCR beta chain derives from a study of OX40 agonist ivuxolimab in advanced cancers. Turning to the overall study: The costimulatory receptor OX40 (CD134) was targeted by ivuxolimab, a fully human IgG2 agonistic monoclonal antibody. The purpose of peripheral TCRbeta sequencing was to test whether ivuxolimab changed TCR sequence diversity and led to clonal T-cell expansion. Prior anti-PD-1, anti-PD-L1 or anti-CTLA-4 therapy was permitted, and 35% to 40% of dose-escalation patients had received checkpoint inhibitors. Intravenous ivuxolimab was administered to patients every 2 weeks at six dose levels: 0.01, 0.1, 0.3, 1.5, 3 and 10 mg/kg. Partial responses occurred in three dose-escalation patients: two with cutaneous melanoma and one with hepatocellular carcinoma. In the dose-escalation cohort, more than 75% of patients were male, and the mean age was about 55 years, with a range of about 23 to 90. The paper describes the monotherapy dose-escalation part (N ≈ 52 patients) of the phase I trial of ivuxolimab. Among the roughly 50 dose-escalation patients, 19 had hepatocellular carcinoma, roughly 15 melanoma, 9 renal cell carcinoma and 9 head and neck cancer. What the study reported, not specific to this receptor: Low levels of normalized T-cell clonal expansion were also seen in some nonresponding patients. The antigen specificity of the peripheral T cells that underwent clonal expansion was not determined. After ivuxolimab, CD8+ T cells had more expanded clones than CD4+ T cells on average. At doses from 0.1 to 3.0 mg/kg, clonal expansion was seen in both CD4+ and CD8+ blood T cells between baseline and week 6. In partial responders in the 0.1-3.0 mg/kg groups, normalized peripheral clonal expansion was found to be among the lowest, especially among CD8+ T cells.

To sequence the TCRbeta CDR3 region, genomic DNA was isolated from the sorted cells. The immunoSEQ Assay was used to sequence the TCRbeta CDR3 regions. The source is immuneACCESS, and TCRdb retained only in-frame sequences with V and J called. Part of the clones is not carried over; for the studies checked, unresolved V genes explain less than half of this, and the remainder is unexplained. The sample table records approximately 91,000 clones; around 86% of these occur just once. The top ten hold more than 0.25% of the sample. Concerning this clone: Which antigen it targets is not known. One base away there is no much larger clone; base qualities are not given.

Patients with a history of autoimmune disease or receiving systemic immunosuppression were excluded from the trial. Peripheral blood for TCR sequencing was collected from all dose cohorts at baseline, on cycle 4 day 1, and on cycle 7 day 1. Samples were obtained from an open-label, multicenter, first-in-human phase I dose-escalation trial of ivuxolimab. Adults with locally advanced or metastatic head and neck squamous cell, hepatocellular, melanoma or renal cell carcinoma were enrolled in the trial. Before TCR sequencing, CD4+ T cells and CD8+ T cells were sorted from peripheral blood as separate populations. The CDR3 runs 19 residues from the cysteine to the phenylalanine. Only the CDR3 region is kept as DNA, spanning 57 bases read in frame from base 1. The germline V gene encodes CDR1 SGHVT and CDR2 SQSDAQ. V is clipped by 1 base and J by 0 bases, and the sequence between their germline boundaries is 19 bases long.

The receptor chain draws on TRBV7-4 and TRBJ1-5, with the D gene not confidently named. The clonotype originates from an adult with an advanced solid tumor such as melanoma, head and neck, liver or kidney cancer. Sequences were derived from CD4+ or CD8+ T cells sorted from blood, sampled in a trial of the OX40 agonist ivuxolimab. The CDR3 loop reads CASSLVKASDEVSNQPQHF. The DNA reads TGTGCCAGCAGCTTAGTCAAAGCGTCCGATGAAGTTAGCAATCAGCCCCAGCATTTT.